The T cell receptor (beta chain) described here comes from a study of CD8 T cells in Susac syndrome. Whole-study findings and limits: The study conceded that relatively few individuals underwent its TCR sequencing and HLA analysis.

A quantity of about 0.45 to 1 ug RNA underwent reverse transcription using random hexamers. TCRdb itself ran the immunoSEQ multiplex PCR reads through MiXCR, one entry per CDR3 protein. The sample shows 150,000 to 200,000 distinct CDR3 sequences, roughly 92% of them seen only once. Included as multiple sclerosis controls were treatment-naive patients who had stable or active relapsing-remitting disease. The CD8+ and CD4+ T cells were negatively isolated, with the TEMRA cells enriched by FACS. Concerning this clonotype itself: The antigen remains unidentified.

The specimen was CD4+ T cells from PBMCs. This clonotype originated in a human donor with multiple sclerosis.

CDR3 DNA sequence: TGTGCCACCAGTGATCCGGGGCAGGGACTCCACAATGAGCAGTTCTTC. Protein sequence: CATSDPGQGLHNEQFF. V is TRBV24-1 and J is TRBJ2-1, with D possibly being TRBD2 (6 bases). Between the trimmed V and J ends, which lost 3 bases and 5 bases, there was a span of 16 bases. The CDR3 has 16 amino acids. Germline values: CDR1 KGHDR, CDR2 SFDVKD.